This T cell receptor (beta chain) was recovered during a study of shared clonotypes between healthy human individuals. Germline values: CDR1 SGHRS, CDR2 YFSETQ. The CDR3 contains 16 residues. With 1 base removed from V and 2 bases from J, the gap between germline ends came to 13 bases. The repertoire was sequenced with immunoSEQ multiplex PCR; TCRdb's copy has only in-frame clones and lacks some. The sample shows roughly 2.6 million clones, around 90% of them seen only once. The receptor was isolated from a man aged 18 to 35 in good health. The sequencing sample was made of naive CD4+ T cells sorted from blood. Subset in this sample: CD45RA+ positively selected. The gene calls are TRBV5-1 and TRBJ1-5; tentative D call: TRBD1 (5 bases). CDR3 sequence (DNA): TGCGCCAGCAGCTTGTCCACAGGAAGTGGCAATCAGCCCCAGCATTTT. It is translated as CASSLSTGSGNQPQHF.